What follows describes a single T cell receptor beta chain. What it binds is unknown. Amplification by 5'RACE using constant-segment primers produced TCR alpha and TCR beta cDNA libraries that carried sample barcodes and UMIs. Using its own MiXCR run on the 5' RACE reads, TCRdb lists one record per CDR3 protein. The repertoire consists of 270,000 or so distinct CDR3 sequences, with 16% occurring once and the leading ten covering around 21%. Germline CDR1 is LGHNA and CDR2 is YSLEER. V lost 3 bases and J lost 3, with 9 bases in between. The CDR3 is made up of 14 amino acids. The sample belongs to a study of T-cell memory formation after mild COVID-19. Study-level information: TCR clusters showed largely donor specificity. The study's findings and limits: Clones that contracted clustered mainly in CM and EM if CD4+ and in EMRA if CD8+. The appearance of some responding clones in pre-infection memory suggested that cross-reactive memory joined.

The material sequenced was PBMCs or a T cell subset sorted from them (not recorded which). The V call is TRBV4-3, the J call TRBJ1-5; tentatively, D is TRBD1 (6 bases). This TCR came from a man in his late teens or twenties who had mild COVID-19 (a few samples of this study predate the infection). Cell type and time point are not known. The CDR3 protein is CASSQGHNNQPQHF. The DNA of the CDR3 is TGCGCCAGCAGCCAGGGACACAACAATCAGCCCCAGCATTTT.